One T cell receptor (beta chain) is described in this entry. The CDR3 consists of 16 residues. Germline assignment: CDR1 LNHDA and CDR2 SQIVND (reference sequence). V shed 4 bases, J shed 3 bases, and the junction held 9 bases outside the gene matches. The data were obtained in a study of T cells in localized non-small cell lung cancer. TCRdb's copy holds only in-frame clones and misses some; the assay was immunoSEQ multiplex PCR. The sample consists of over 70,000 clones, roughly 90% of them appearing once. The gene calls are TRBV19 and TRBJ2-3; 8 bases are a match to TRBD2. The material sequenced was peripheral blood, taken before any cancer treatment. The source of this sequence is a male donor at least 60 years old with stage III squamous cell lung carcinoma. The CDR3 region is CASSTLRGGATDTQYF. The CDR3 coding sequence is TGTGCCAGTAGTACCCTTCGGGGGGGGGCGACAGATACGCAGTATTTT. Full variable domain (remainder filled in from reference TRBV19 and TRBJ2-3): DGGITQSPKYLFRKEGQNVTLSCEQNLNHDAMYWYRQDPGQGLRLIYYSQIVNDFQKGDIAEGYSVSREKKESFPLTVTSAQKNPTAFYLCASSTLRGGATDTQYFGPGTRLTVL.